This T cell receptor (beta chain) was captured by sequencing in a study of blood T cell repertoires in COVID-19. Study information: COVID-19 samples collected from the United States, Italy and Spain covered acute and convalescent phases. T cells, B-cell-depleted T cells, or PBMCs supplied cDNA or gDNA.

This clone was detected only once. Profiling relied on immunoSEQ multiplex PCR, and the TCRdb table lists in-frame clones only, not all of them. The sample carries 350,000 to 450,000 clones, around nine tenths recorded once. This CDR3 has 14 amino acids. Germline V gives CDR1 SGHRS, CDR2 YFSETQ. The V end was cut by 3 bases, the J end by 3 bases, with 10 bases between. What was sequenced was peripheral blood. The V gene is TRBV5-1, the J gene TRBJ1-5; a weak D match, TRBD1 (5 bases). This receptor was identified in a woman in her forties with COVID-19, enrolled during active disease. Here the CDR3 DNA reads TGCGCCAGCAGCTACGACAGCCTCAATCAGCCCCAGCATTTT. The encoded protein is CASSYDSLNQPQHF.